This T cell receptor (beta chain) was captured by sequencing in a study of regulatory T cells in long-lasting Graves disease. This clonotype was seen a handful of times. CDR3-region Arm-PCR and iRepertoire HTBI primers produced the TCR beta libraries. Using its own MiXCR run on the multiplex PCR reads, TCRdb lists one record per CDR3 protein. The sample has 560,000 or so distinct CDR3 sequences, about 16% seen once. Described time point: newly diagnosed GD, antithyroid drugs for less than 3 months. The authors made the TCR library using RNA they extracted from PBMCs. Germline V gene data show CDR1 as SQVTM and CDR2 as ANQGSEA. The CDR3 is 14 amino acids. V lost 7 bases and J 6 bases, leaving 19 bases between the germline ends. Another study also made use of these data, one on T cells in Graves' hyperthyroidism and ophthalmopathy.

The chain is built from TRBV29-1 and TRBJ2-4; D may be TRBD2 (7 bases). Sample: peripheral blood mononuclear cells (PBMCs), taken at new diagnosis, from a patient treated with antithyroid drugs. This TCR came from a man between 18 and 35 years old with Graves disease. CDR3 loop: CSAVSGGLGNIQYF. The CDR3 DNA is TGCAGCGCGGTCTCCGGGGGGCTCGGAAACATTCAGTACTTC.